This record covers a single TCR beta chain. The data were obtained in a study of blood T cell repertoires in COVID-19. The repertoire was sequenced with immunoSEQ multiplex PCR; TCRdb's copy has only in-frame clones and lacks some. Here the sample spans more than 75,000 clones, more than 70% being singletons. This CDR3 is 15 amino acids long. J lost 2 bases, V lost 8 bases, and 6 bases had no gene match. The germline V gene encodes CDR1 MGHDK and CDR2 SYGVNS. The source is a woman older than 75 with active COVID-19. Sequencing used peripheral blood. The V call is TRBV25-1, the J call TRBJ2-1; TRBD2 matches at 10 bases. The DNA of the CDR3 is TGTGCCAGCGCCAGCGGGAGGGCCGCCTACAATGAGCAGTTCTTC. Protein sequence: CASASGRAAYNEQFF.